This TCR beta chain was captured in a study of T cell responses to AZD1222 COVID-19 vaccine. This table comes from immunoSEQ multiplex PCR, and its TCRdb copy is limited to in-frame clones, with some not included. The repertoire includes around 120,000 clones, about 90% of them detected once, and about 14% sits in the top ten. The V gene's germline CDR1 is LGHNA and CDR2 YSLEER. V lost 4 bases and J lost 2, with 12 bases in between. The CDR3 is 14 residues long. This sample comprised peripheral blood, obtained on day 0 of AZD1222 vaccination. The clonotype comes from an adult in good health. V and J are TRBV4-3 and TRBJ2-7; D is undetermined. The DNA for the CDR3 is TGCGCCAGCAGCCCTGACCACAAAACCTACGAGCAGTACTTC. It translates to CASSPDHKTYEQYF.